This is a list of T cell receptor beta chains from one sample in a study of cytomegalovirus exposure and HLA in healthy donors. Produced via immunoSEQ multiplex PCR; TCRdb's table is partial and in-frame only. The record lists approximately 120,000 clones, of which the ten most abundant hold over 0.8%. Sequences were obtained from PBMCs. These receptors were obtained from a man between 18 and 29 years old in good health and CMV-seronegative. CDR3s include the opening cysteine and the closing phenylalanine or tryptophan. D genes are given only for firm matches.

j_call: TRBJ2-7
d_call: TRBD1
v_call: TRBV9
cdr3_length: 16
cdr3_nt: TGTGCCAGCAGCGTAGCTGGGACAGGGGGAAGCTACGAGCAGTACTTC
cdr3_aa: CASSVAGTGGSYEQYF

j_call: TRBJ1-1
d_call: TRBD1
v_call: TRBV9
cdr3_length: 17
cdr3_nt: TGTGCCAGCAGCGTAGTGGGACAGGGTTCGCTCCGCACTGAAGCTTTCTTT
cdr3_aa: CASSVVGQGSLRTEAFF

j_call: TRBJ1-2
d_call: NA
v_call: TRBV27
cdr3_length: 18
cdr3_nt: TGTGCCAGCAGTTTATCGGTAGGGGACTGGTCCGGGGAATATGGCTACACCTTC
cdr3_aa: CASSLSVGDWSGEYGYTF

j_call: TRBJ2-1
d_call: NA
v_call: TRBV14
cdr3_length: 17
cdr3_nt: TGTGCCAGCAGCCAAGATCTGGTAGCGAGCTCCTACAATGAGCAGTTCTTC
cdr3_aa: CASSQDLVASSYNEQFF

j_call: TRBJ2-5
d_call: TRBD1
v_call: TRBV5-1
cdr3_length: 15
cdr3_nt: TGCGCCAGCAGCTTAGACGGGACAGGGGGGGAGACCCAGTACTTC
cdr3_aa: CASSLDGTGGETQYF

j_call: TRBJ2-7
d_call: TRBD2
v_call: TRBV5-1
cdr3_length: 14
cdr3_nt: TGCGCCAGCAGCTCCCTAGCGGGAGACGGCGAGCAGTACTTC
cdr3_aa: CASSSLAGDGEQYF

j_call: TRBJ2-2
d_call: TRBD2
v_call: TRBV9
cdr3_length: 21
cdr3_nt: TGTGCCAGCAGCGTAGTGCGCGGTTCGACTAGCGGGGGCCGAAACACCGGGGAGCTGTTTTTT
cdr3_aa: CASSVVRGSTSGGRNTGELFF

j_call: TRBJ1-1
d_call: NA
v_call: TRBV27
cdr3_length: 13
cdr3_nt: TGTGCCAGCAGTTCTGGTCCGGACACTGAAGCTTTCTTT
cdr3_aa: CASSSGPDTEAFF

j_call: TRBJ1-6
d_call: NA
v_call: TRBV6-5
cdr3_length: 14
cdr3_nt: TGTGCCAGCAATTACGAACAGGAGCATTCACCCCTCCACTTT
cdr3_aa: CASNYEQEHSPLHF

j_call: TRBJ2-3
d_call: TRBD1
v_call: TRBV6-5
cdr3_length: 14
cdr3_nt: TGTGCCAGCAGCGCCGACAGGGGAACAGATACGCAGTATTTT
cdr3_aa: CASSADRGTDTQYF

j_call: TRBJ2-1
d_call: TRBD2
v_call: TRBV5-1
cdr3_length: 15
cdr3_nt: TGCGCCAGCAGCTCTGGACTAGCGGATTACAATGAGCAGTTCTTC
cdr3_aa: CASSSGLADYNEQFF

j_call: TRBJ2-7
d_call: NA
v_call: TRBV7-9
cdr3_length: 14
cdr3_nt: TGTGCCAGCAGTCCAACCGCTCACAGTGACGAGCAGTACTTC
cdr3_aa: CASSPTAHSDEQYF

j_call: TRBJ2-7
d_call: TRBD1
v_call: TRBV5-1
cdr3_length: 17
cdr3_nt: TGCGCCAGCTCCACGGGACAGGGGACGGCCGGGTCCTACGAGCAGTACTTC
cdr3_aa: CASSTGQGTAGSYEQYF

j_call: TRBJ2-7
d_call: TRBD2
v_call: TRBV5-6
cdr3_length: 19
cdr3_nt: TGTGCCAGCAGCTGGGGGGAGGTACTAGCGGACCTTAGCGCCTACGAGCAGTACTTC
cdr3_aa: CASSWGEVLADLSAYEQYF

j_call: TRBJ1-5
d_call: TRBD1
v_call: TRBV6-1
cdr3_length: 16
cdr3_nt: TGTGCCAGCAGTGACTGGTCGGGGCAGGGGGGACAGCCCCAGCATTTT
cdr3_aa: CASSDWSGQGGQPQHF

j_call: TRBJ1-1
d_call: TRBD1
v_call: TRBV5-1
cdr3_length: 14
cdr3_nt: TGCGCCAGCAGCGAGACAGGGGATCGGACTGAAGCTTTCTTT
cdr3_aa: CASSETGDRTEAFF

j_call: TRBJ1-2
d_call: NA
v_call: TRBV18
cdr3_length: 14
cdr3_nt: TGTGCCAGCTCACAGCGGGACAACACCTATGGCTACACCTTC
cdr3_aa: CASSQRDNTYGYTF

j_call: TRBJ2-2
d_call: TRBD1
v_call: TRBV2
cdr3_length: 16
cdr3_nt: TGTGCCAGCAGACAAAACCGGGACAGGGTGGCCGGGGAGCTGTTTTTT
cdr3_aa: CASRQNRDRVAGELFF

j_call: TRBJ2-1
d_call: TRBD2
v_call: TRBV5-4
cdr3_length: 17
cdr3_nt: TGTGCCAGCAGCCCCCTAAGGGCTAGCGGCCCCAACAATGAGCAGTTCTTC
cdr3_aa: CASSPLRASGPNNEQFF

j_call: TRBJ2-7
d_call: TRBD1
v_call: TRBV30
cdr3_length: 13
cdr3_nt: TGTGCCTGGAGTAATGACAGGGGGACCGAGCAGTACTTC
cdr3_aa: CAWSNDRGTEQYF

j_call: TRBJ2-1
d_call: TRBD2
v_call: TRBV18
cdr3_length: 15
cdr3_nt: TGTGCCAGCTCACCATTTAGCGGGGGGGAGAGTGAGCAGTTCTTC
cdr3_aa: CASSPFSGGESEQFF

j_call: TRBJ1-2
d_call: TRBD1
v_call: TRBV18
cdr3_length: 16
cdr3_nt: TGTGCCAGCTCACCAATGGTTGGGACAGGGGACTATGGCTACACCTTC
cdr3_aa: CASSPMVGTGDYGYTF